A selection of T cell receptor beta chains follows, all from one sample in a study of T-cell reconstitution after alpha-beta-depleted transplantation in children. MiXCR was run by TCRdb on the PCR reads, yielding one entry per CDR3 protein. The data show a few hundred thousand distinct CDR3 sequences, with less than 15% seen just once and approximately 4.3% held by the top ten. The sample was PBMCs, taken from the stem cell graft. The origin of the receptors is a human donor who donated a stem cell graft to a child with Fanconi anemia. CDR3s include the opening cysteine and the closing phenylalanine or tryptophan. D genes are given only for firm matches. Expanded clones are given a class, and other clones once, few, many or no size at all.

CDR3aa: CASREQGSTEAFF; CDR3nt: TGTGCCAGCAGGGAACAGGGAAGCACTGAAGCTTTCTTT; d_gene: .; abundance: many; j_gene: TRBJ1-1; v_gene: TRBV12-3/TRBV12-4; len: 13
CDR3aa: CASSKLRTYSGNTIYF; CDR3nt: TGTGCCAGCAGCAAATTACGGACTTACTCTGGAAACACCATATATTTT; d_gene: .; abundance: few; j_gene: TRBJ1-3; v_gene: TRBV5-6; len: 16
CDR3aa: CASSSGQSRTQYF; CDR3nt: TGTGCCAGCAGCTCCGGACAGTCGAGAACGCAGTACTTC; d_gene: .; abundance: few; j_gene: TRBJ2-7; v_gene: TRBV3-1; len: 13
CDR3aa: CASSLVRSNTEAFF; CDR3nt: TGTGCCAGCAGCTTAGTGCGATCGAACACTGAAGCTTTCTTT; d_gene: .; abundance: .; j_gene: TRBJ1-1; v_gene: TRBV13; len: 14
CDR3aa: CASSDRTGGYGYTF; CDR3nt: TGTGCCAGCAGCGATCGGACAGGGGGCTATGGCTACACCTTC; d_gene: TRBD1; abundance: few; j_gene: TRBJ1-2; v_gene: TRBV9; len: 14
CDR3aa: CASSLVFDSAEAFF; CDR3nt: TGCGCCAGCAGCTTGGTCTTCGATTCGGCTGAAGCTTTCTTT; d_gene: .; abundance: many; j_gene: TRBJ1-1; v_gene: TRBV5-1; len: 14
CDR3aa: CASSSRLADNNEQFF; CDR3nt: TGTGCCAGCAGCTCGCGACTAGCGGATAACAATGAGCAGTTCTTC; d_gene: TRBD2; abundance: .; j_gene: TRBJ2-1; v_gene: TRBV9; len: 15
CDR3aa: CASSLIAGGPVRTDTQYF; CDR3nt: TGTGCCAGCAGCCTAATAGCGGGGGGGCCGGTCCGCACAGATACGCAGTATTTT; d_gene: TRBD2; abundance: .; j_gene: TRBJ2-3; v_gene: TRBV4-2; len: 18
CDR3aa: CSVEEGEGEQYF; CDR3nt: TGCAGCGTTGAAGAAGGAGAGGGCGAGCAGTACTTC; d_gene: .; abundance: .; j_gene: TRBJ2-7; v_gene: TRBV29-1; len: 12
CDR3aa: CSARDLSRTANYGYTF; CDR3nt: TGCAGTGCTAGGGATCTCTCGCGTACCGCTAACTATGGCTACACCTTC; d_gene: .; abundance: few; j_gene: TRBJ1-2; v_gene: TRBV20-1; len: 16
CDR3aa: CASSGRVYEAFF; CDR3nt: TGTGCCAGTAGTGGCCGGGTTTATGAAGCTTTCTTT; d_gene: .; abundance: many; j_gene: TRBJ1-1; v_gene: TRBV19; len: 12
CDR3aa: CSGADRVTEAFF; CDR3nt: TGCAGCGGCGCGGACAGGGTGACTGAAGCTTTCTTT; d_gene: TRBD1; abundance: .; j_gene: TRBJ1-1; v_gene: TRBV29-1; len: 12
CDR3aa: CASRPRGGLNYEQYF; CDR3nt: TGTGCCAGCAGACCCAGGGGGGGACTAAACTACGAGCAGTACTTC; d_gene: .; abundance: .; j_gene: TRBJ2-7; v_gene: TRBV27; len: 15
CDR3aa: CSVEKGSLYNEQFF; CDR3nt: TGCAGCGTTGAAAAGGGTAGCCTCTACAATGAGCAGTTCTTC; d_gene: .; abundance: few; j_gene: TRBJ2-1; v_gene: TRBV29-1; len: 14
CDR3aa: CASERTENTEAFF; CDR3nt: TGTGCCAGCGAACGGACCGAGAACACTGAAGCTTTCTTT; d_gene: .; abundance: few; j_gene: TRBJ1-1; v_gene: TRBV6-5; len: 13
CDR3aa: CASSQAPYGQLKGANVLTF; CDR3nt: TGCGCCAGCAGCCAAGCTCCATATGGACAGCTCAAAGGGGCCAACGTCCTGACTTTC; d_gene: .; abundance: few; j_gene: TRBJ2-6; v_gene: TRBV4-3; len: 19
CDR3aa: CASSYQGDEQYF; CDR3nt: TGTGCCAGCAGTTACCAGGGAGACGAGCAGTACTTC; d_gene: .; abundance: many; j_gene: TRBJ2-7; v_gene: TRBV6-6; len: 12
CDR3aa: CASRLEGNTGELFF; CDR3nt: TGCGCCAGCAGGCTAGAAGGGAACACCGGGGAGCTGTTTTTT; d_gene: .; abundance: many; j_gene: TRBJ2-2; v_gene: TRBV5-1; len: 14
CDR3aa: CASGSGQGIEKLFF; CDR3nt: TGCGCCAGCGGTTCGGGACAGGGTATTGAAAAACTGTTTTTT; d_gene: TRBD1; abundance: .; j_gene: TRBJ1-4; v_gene: TRBV5-1; len: 14
CDR3aa: CASSDPGLADLSSYNEQFF; CDR3nt: TGTGCCAGCAGTGATCCGGGACTAGCGGACCTGAGCTCCTACAATGAGCAGTTCTTC; d_gene: TRBD2; abundance: many; j_gene: TRBJ2-1; v_gene: TRBV6-1; len: 19
CDR3aa: CAGTDDTGELFF; CDR3nt: TGTGCTGGGACGGACGACACCGGGGAGCTGTTTTTT; d_gene: .; abundance: .; j_gene: TRBJ2-2; v_gene: TRBV7-8; len: 12
CDR3aa: CASRPRADGYTF; CDR3nt: TGTGCCAGCAGACCCAGGGCGGATGGCTACACCTTC; d_gene: .; abundance: .; j_gene: TRBJ1-2; v_gene: TRBV7-2; len: 12